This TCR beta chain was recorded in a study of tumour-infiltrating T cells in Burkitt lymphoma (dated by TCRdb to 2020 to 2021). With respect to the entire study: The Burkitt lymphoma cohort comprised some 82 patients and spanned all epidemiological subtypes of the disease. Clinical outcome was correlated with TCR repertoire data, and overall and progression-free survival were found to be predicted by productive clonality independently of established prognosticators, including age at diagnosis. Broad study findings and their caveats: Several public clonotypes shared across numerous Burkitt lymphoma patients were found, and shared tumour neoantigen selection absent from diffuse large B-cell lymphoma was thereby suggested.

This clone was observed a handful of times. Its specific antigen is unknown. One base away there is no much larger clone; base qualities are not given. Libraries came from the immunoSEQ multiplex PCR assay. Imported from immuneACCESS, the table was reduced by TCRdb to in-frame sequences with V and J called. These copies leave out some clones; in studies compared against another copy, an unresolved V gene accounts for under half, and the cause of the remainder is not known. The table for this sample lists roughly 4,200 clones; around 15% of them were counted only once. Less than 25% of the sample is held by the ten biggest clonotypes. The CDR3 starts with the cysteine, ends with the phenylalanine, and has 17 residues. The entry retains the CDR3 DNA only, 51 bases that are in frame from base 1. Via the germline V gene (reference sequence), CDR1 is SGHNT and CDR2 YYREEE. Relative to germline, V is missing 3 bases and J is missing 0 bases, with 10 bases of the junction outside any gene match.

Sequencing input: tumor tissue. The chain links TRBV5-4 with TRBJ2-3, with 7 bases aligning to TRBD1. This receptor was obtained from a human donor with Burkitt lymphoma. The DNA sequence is TGTGCCAGCAGCTCATTATGGGACAGTGCTAGCACAGATACGCAGTATTTT. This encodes CASSSLWDSASTDTQYF.